Listed below are T cell receptor beta chains from one sample, sequenced in a study of blood T cell repertoires in COVID-19. The data were produced by immunoSEQ multiplex PCR, yet TCRdb's version contains in-frame clones alone and is incomplete. The top ten clones hold 16% of a sample with about 59,000 clones, 90% of them seen once. The sequenced material came from peripheral blood. These receptors were collected from an elderly man with acute or convalescent COVID-19. The CDR3 runs from the conserved cysteine through the conserved F or W. Fields, in order: CDR3 DNA, CDR3 protein, V gene, clone size, D gene, J gene. A D gene is named only where the DNA matches it firmly. The listing skips clone size in some rows; elsewhere it reads once, few, many or a size class.

DNA: TGTGCTAGCAGCCGATCCGGGGGACAAGAGACCCAGTACTTC
CDR3: CASSRSGGQETQYF
V: TRBV7-7
size: NA
D: NA
J: TRBJ2-5

DNA: TGCGCCAGCAGCCCAGACAGGGACACTGAAGCTTTCTTT
CDR3: CASSPDRDTEAFF
V: TRBV5-1
size: few
D: TRBD1
J: TRBJ1-1

DNA: TGTGCCAGCAGCTTGGGTAGCAACTATGGCTACACCTTC
CDR3: CASSLGSNYGYTF
V: TRBV5-4
size: once
D: NA
J: TRBJ1-2

DNA: TGTGCCAGCAGCTTACAGGGTTTTACCTACAATGAGCAGTTCTTC
CDR3: CASSLQGFTYNEQFF
V: TRBV7-9
size: NA
D: NA
J: TRBJ2-1

DNA: TGTGCCAGCAGCCCGGGACAGATCCAAGAGACCCAGTACTTC
CDR3: CASSPGQIQETQYF
V: TRBV14
size: NA
D: TRBD1
J: TRBJ2-5

DNA: TGTGCCAGCAGCTATAACCGACAGCCGTCCCAAGAGACCCAGTACTTC
CDR3: CASSYNRQPSQETQYF
V: TRBV6-6
size: few
D: NA
J: TRBJ2-5

DNA: TGTGCCAGCAGCCTAAAGACAGGGAGCGCAGATACGCAGTATTTT
CDR3: CASSLKTGSADTQYF
V: TRBV13
size: NA
D: TRBD1
J: TRBJ2-3

DNA: TGTGCCAGCTCACCTGGAGACAATCAGCCCCAGCATTTT
CDR3: CASSPGDNQPQHF
V: TRBV18
size: NA
D: NA
J: TRBJ1-5

DNA: TGTGCCAGCAGCCAGTCACTAGCGGGGCCGTCGTTATTCGGTACGCAGTATTTT
CDR3: CASSQSLAGPSLFGTQYF
V: TRBV3-1/TRBV3-2
size: NA
D: TRBD2
J: TRBJ2-3

DNA: TGCGCCAGCAGCTTGGCAATAGGGGGCGGCTACGAGCAGTACTTC
CDR3: CASSLAIGGGYEQYF
V: TRBV5-1
size: NA
D: TRBD1
J: TRBJ2-7

DNA: TGTGCCAGCATGAGACAGGGGGCGAGAGGTGAGCAGTTCTTC
CDR3: CASMRQGARGEQFF
V: TRBV6-5
size: NA
D: TRBD1
J: TRBJ2-1

DNA: TGTGCCAGCAACTTACAGGGGTCTGCAACTAATGAAAAACTGTTTTTT
CDR3: CASNLQGSATNEKLFF
V: TRBV7-8
size: NA
D: TRBD1
J: TRBJ1-4

DNA: TGTGCCTGGAGTTACGGGGGGGCCCCTTCGACGGAGACCCAGTACTTC
CDR3: CAWSYGGAPSTETQYF
V: TRBV30
size: NA
D: TRBD2
J: TRBJ2-5

DNA: TGCGCCAGCAGCTTGGCCGGAGAAACCGGGGAGCTGTTTTTT
CDR3: CASSLAGETGELFF
V: TRBV5-1
size: few
D: NA
J: TRBJ2-2

DNA: TGTGCCAGCAGTGAAACTCGGGCTAGCGGAAAAGAGACCCAGTACTTC
CDR3: CASSETRASGKETQYF
V: TRBV2
size: NA
D: TRBD2
J: TRBJ2-5

DNA: TGTGCCTGGAGCGAAGACAGGGGGCGCGGAGCTTTCTTT
CDR3: CAWSEDRGRGAFF
V: TRBV30
size: few
D: TRBD1
J: TRBJ1-1

DNA: TGTGCCAGCAGCCCGAGACAGTACTACGAGCAGTACTTC
CDR3: CASSPRQYYEQYF
V: TRBV7-6
size: NA
D: NA
J: TRBJ2-7

DNA: TGTGCCAGCAGCCAAGTCTCGGGCACAGATACGCAGTATTTT
CDR3: CASSQVSGTDTQYF
V: TRBV3-1/TRBV3-2
size: NA
D: NA
J: TRBJ2-3

DNA: TGCGCCAGCAGCTTGACTAGCGGGGGCTACTCCTACGAGCAGTACTTC
CDR3: CASSLTSGGYSYEQYF
V: TRBV5-1
size: NA
D: TRBD2
J: TRBJ2-7

DNA: TGTGCCTGGAGCGCACAGGTGAACACCGGGGAGCTGTTTTTT
CDR3: CAWSAQVNTGELFF
V: TRBV30
size: NA
D: NA
J: TRBJ2-2

DNA: TGCGCCAGCAGCTTGGCCGGACAGGGGGCGACTGGCTACACCTTC
CDR3: CASSLAGQGATGYTF
V: TRBV5-1
size: NA
D: TRBD1
J: TRBJ1-2

DNA: TGTGCCAGTAGTATTCGCTTTCTGGGGCAGATCCACGCAACTAATGAAAAACTGTTTTTT
CDR3: CASSIRFLGQIHATNEKLFF
V: TRBV19
size: NA
D: NA
J: TRBJ1-4

DNA: TGTGCCAGTAGTGACGCCGGACAGGTGGAAGAAAAACTGTTTTTT
CDR3: CASSDAGQVEEKLFF
V: TRBV19
size: NA
D: TRBD1
J: TRBJ1-4

DNA: TGCGCCAGCAGCAGAATCACAGGGACGGGTGAGCAGTTCTTC
CDR3: CASSRITGTGEQFF
V: TRBV5-1
size: NA
D: NA
J: TRBJ2-1

DNA: TGTGCCAGCAGCTCCTTCGACAGGGGGGGTTACAATGAGCAGTTCTTC
CDR3: CASSSFDRGGYNEQFF
V: TRBV7-9
size: NA
D: TRBD1
J: TRBJ2-1

DNA: TGTGCCAGCAGGCTAGACAGTTCGCATCAGCCCCAGCATTTT
CDR3: CASRLDSSHQPQHF
V: TRBV6-5
size: once
D: NA
J: TRBJ1-5

DNA: TGTGCCACCAGCAGAGGGATAGCAGGGGCCGCAACCTACGAGCAGTACTTC
CDR3: CATSRGIAGAATYEQYF
V: TRBV15
size: NA
D: NA
J: TRBJ2-7

DNA: TGTGCCAGCAGTCCCTCGGTCAACTTCTACGAGCAGTACTTC
CDR3: CASSPSVNFYEQYF
V: TRBV27
size: NA
D: NA
J: TRBJ2-7

DNA: TGTGCCAGCAGTGCGGGACAGGGCAACTATGGCTACACCTTC
CDR3: CASSAGQGNYGYTF
V: TRBV25-1
size: NA
D: TRBD1
J: TRBJ1-2

DNA: TGCGCCAGCAGCTTTTGGGGGGGCGCCGAAAGCACAGATACGCAGTATTTT
CDR3: CASSFWGGAESTDTQYF
V: TRBV5-1
size: NA
D: NA
J: TRBJ2-3

DNA: TGTGCCAGCAGCCTCACGCGGGGGACCGGAAACACCATATATTTT
CDR3: CASSLTRGTGNTIYF
V: TRBV3-1/TRBV3-2
size: NA
D: NA
J: TRBJ1-3

DNA: TGTGCCAGCAGCGTAGTGGGGGCGGCTAGCACAGATACGCAGTATTTT
CDR3: CASSVVGAASTDTQYF
V: TRBV9
size: NA
D: NA
J: TRBJ2-3

DNA: TGTGCCAGCAGTTCCACCGGGACACCTTCCTACGAGCAGTACTTC
CDR3: CASSSTGTPSYEQYF
V: TRBV28
size: NA
D: NA
J: TRBJ2-7

DNA: TGTGCCTGGACCTCGGGCCCCAGAGGGAACGAGCAGTACTTC
CDR3: CAWTSGPRGNEQYF
V: TRBV30
size: NA
D: NA
J: TRBJ2-7

DNA: TGTGCCAGCAGCGGACAGGGACGGGCTGAAGCTTTCTTT
CDR3: CASSGQGRAEAFF
V: TRBV5-6
size: NA
D: TRBD1
J: TRBJ1-1

DNA: TGTGCCAGCAAGTCGGGGGGGCCAGAGCGTGAGCAGTTCTTC
CDR3: CASKSGGPEREQFF
V: TRBV6-5
size: NA
D: TRBD2
J: TRBJ2-1

DNA: TGTGCTAGTGGTTTGGTACTGGGGACAGCGAACACCGGGGAGCTGTTTTTT
CDR3: CASGLVLGTANTGELFF
V: TRBV12-5
size: NA
D: TRBD1
J: TRBJ2-2

DNA: TGTGCCAGCAGCCACCCCGGGACAGGCAATGAAAAACTGTTTTTT
CDR3: CASSHPGTGNEKLFF
V: TRBV28
size: NA
D: TRBD1
J: TRBJ1-4

DNA: TGTGCCAGCAGCTTGCTGGGGGGTGATACGCAGTATTTT
CDR3: CASSLLGGDTQYF
V: TRBV7-9
size: NA
D: NA
J: TRBJ2-3

DNA: TGCGCCAGCAGCTCGTCGGGACAGATCTACGAGCAGTACTTC
CDR3: CASSSSGQIYEQYF
V: TRBV5-1
size: NA
D: TRBD1
J: TRBJ2-7

DNA: TGTGCCAGCAGCTTGGGGACTAGCGGAATTAAAGAGACCCAGTACTTC
CDR3: CASSLGTSGIKETQYF
V: TRBV5-4
size: NA
D: TRBD2
J: TRBJ2-5

DNA: TGCGCCAGCAGTGATGGAGTAGAAGAAGCTTTCTTT
CDR3: CASSDGVEEAFF
V: TRBV10-1
size: NA
D: NA
J: TRBJ1-1

DNA: TGTGCCAGCAGTTCCGACAGGGTCGGCTACACCTTC
CDR3: CASSSDRVGYTF
V: TRBV6-5
size: once
D: TRBD1
J: TRBJ1-2

DNA: TGCGCCAGCAGCTTTCCACTAGCGGGGGGGCAGAGCACCGGGGAGCTGTTTTTT
CDR3: CASSFPLAGGQSTGELFF
V: TRBV5-1
size: NA
D: TRBD2
J: TRBJ2-2

DNA: TGTGCCAGCAGCGTAGGGGGGGTTAGCAATCAGCCCCAGCATTTT
CDR3: CASSVGGVSNQPQHF
V: TRBV9
size: NA
D: NA
J: TRBJ1-5